The rows below give T cell receptor beta chains drawn from one sample of a study of graft-versus-host responses after intestinal transplantation. Repertoires were generated with immunoSEQ multiplex PCR, while TCRdb's copy carries only in-frame clones and drops some. The sample has around 20,000 clones, roughly 87% seen once. The starting material was PBMCs, obtained 14 days after transplant. These TCRs come from a human patient who received an intestinal transplant, so some T cells may come from the graft donor. CDR3s include the opening cysteine and the closing phenylalanine or tryptophan. The D gene is left open where the match is weak. Expanded clones are given a class, and other clones once, few, many or no size at all.

J: TRBJ2-5; length: 12; D: .; V: TRBV5-1; size: .; CDR3: CASRGQQETQYF; DNA: TGCGCCAGCAGGGGACAACAAGAGACCCAGTACTTC
J: TRBJ2-3; length: 18; D: TRBD2; V: TRBV9; size: .; CDR3: CASSAGLAGATYTDTQYF; DNA: TGTGCCAGCAGCGCCGGACTAGCGGGAGCCACGTACACAGATACGCAGTATTTT
J: TRBJ1-2; length: 15; D: .; V: TRBV6-1; size: .; CDR3: CASSEALVAVQGYTF; DNA: TGTGCCAGCAGTGAAGCGCTGGTAGCAGTACAGGGCTACACCTTC
J: TRBJ2-5; length: 13; D: .; V: TRBV19; size: .; CDR3: CASSIFMQETQYF; DNA: TGTGCCAGTAGTATTTTTATGCAAGAGACCCAGTACTTC
J: TRBJ2-7; length: 14; D: .; V: TRBV4-1; size: .; CDR3: CASSPSAVGYEQYF; DNA: TGCGCCAGCAGCCCGAGCGCGGTGGGCTACGAGCAGTACTTC
J: TRBJ1-1; length: 16; D: .; V: TRBV7-8; size: .; CDR3: CASSLAGGGENTEAFF; DNA: TGTGCCAGCAGCTTAGCTGGGGGAGGGGAGAACACTGAAGCTTTCTTT
J: TRBJ2-1; length: 14; D: .; V: TRBV6-4; size: .; CDR3: CASSVGGSYNEQFF; DNA: TGTGCCAGCAGTGTTGGGGGATCCTACAATGAGCAGTTCTTC
J: TRBJ1-1; length: 12; D: .; V: TRBV6-6; size: once; CDR3: CASSYGGLEAFF; DNA: TGTGCCAGCAGTTACGGGGGTCTTGAAGCTTTCTTT
J: TRBJ2-1; length: 18; D: TRBD2; V: TRBV7-7; size: .; CDR3: CASSPGLLGLAGVGEQFF; DNA: TGTGCTAGCAGCCCGGGACTTCTGGGACTAGCGGGAGTGGGTGAGCAGTTCTTC
J: TRBJ2-7; length: 13; D: .; V: TRBV4-1; size: .; CDR3: CASSQDRSYEQYF; DNA: TGCGCCAGCAGCCAAGATCGGTCCTACGAGCAGTACTTC
J: TRBJ2-3; length: 17; D: TRBD2; V: TRBV5-1; size: .; CDR3: CASSLTLAGGSTDTQYF; DNA: TGCGCCAGCAGCTTGACCCTAGCGGGGGGGAGCACAGATACGCAGTATTTT